Below, 12 T cell receptor beta chains from the same sample are listed, as sequenced in a study of T cell responses to AZD1222 COVID-19 vaccine. Produced via immunoSEQ multiplex PCR; TCRdb's table is partial and in-frame only. The sample has 110,000 to 150,000 clones, around 90% seen once. This material consisted of peripheral blood, taken on day 0 of AZD1222 vaccination. These TCRs come from an adult in good health.

V gene TRBV2 combines with J gene TRBJ2-7, with 12 nucleotides matching TRBD1. This CDR3 comprises 15 residues. V was pared by 5 bases and J by 4 bases, with 6 bases of the junction left unmatched. Germline CDR1 SNHLY, CDR2 FYNNEI. CDR3 region: CASSPGTGGLYEQYF. The CDR3 DNA follows: TGTGCCAGCAGTCCCGGGACAGGGGGCCTGTACGAGCAGTACTTC.

The chain employs TRBV2 and TRBJ1-1, with 7 bases lining up with TRBD1. The CDR3 has 15 amino acids. V lost 7 bases and J lost 1; bases outside the gene matches: 9. Germline loops: CDR1 SNHLY, CDR2 FYNNEI. The CDR3 sequence is CASTPLRGTNTEAFF. CDR3 nucleotides: TGTGCCAGCACCCCTCTCAGGGGGACGAACACTGAAGCTTTCTTT.

This clone was observed a few times. This chain uses TRBV30 with TRBJ1-2; D gene unclear. CDR3 length: 14 amino acids. CDR1 GTSNPN and CDR2 SVGIG come from the germline V gene (reference sequence). V was shortened by 0 bases and J by 4 bases, with 12 bases between the two germline ends. As DNA, the CDR3 is TGTGCCTGGAGTGTACCCGGGCGGGGCTATGGCTACACCTTC. This sequence encodes CAWSVPGRGYGYTF.

The chain combines TRBV5-1 with TRBJ2-5; 9 nucleotides align to TRBD2. V was clipped by 4 bases and J by 4 bases; unmatched bases: 11. The CDR3 extends over 16 amino acids. The germline V gene has CDR1 SGHRS and CDR2 YFSETQ. This CDR3 is CASSRGLAEVRETQYF. The CDR3 DNA reads TGCGCCAGCAGCCGGGGACTAGCCGAGGTGAGAGAGACCCAGTACTTC.

CDR3 protein: CASSLVPSSYNEQFF. The DNA for the CDR3 is TGTGCCAGCAGCTTAGTTCCGAGCTCCTACAATGAGCAGTTCTTC. The J gene is TRBJ2-1, the V gene TRBV11-2, with no clear D. V lost 1 base and J lost 0, with 7 bases in between. The V gene's germline CDR1 is SGHAT and CDR2 FQNNGV. This CDR3 is built from 15 residues.

The rearrangement uses TRBV3-1 (or the pseudogene TRBV3-2) and TRBJ1-6; tentatively, D is TRBD1 (6 bases). Trimming removed 1 base at V and 6 bases at J, with 13 bases between. Germline values: CDR1 LGHDT, CDR2 YNNKEL (reference sequence). The CDR3 is 16 amino acids. CDR3 nucleotide sequence: TGTGCCAGCAGCCAAGGGTGGGGACAAGGTAATTCACCCCTCCACTTT. It is translated as CASSQGWGQGNSPLHF.

This sequence joins TRBV5-1 and TRBJ2-7; TRBD2 matches at 11 bases. The CDR3 loop spans 14 amino acids. Germline V gene lookup returns CDR1 SGHRS and CDR2 YFSETQ. With 3 bases clipped from V and 5 bases from J, the junction kept 4 bases outside the gene matches. The CDR3 DNA reads as TGCGCCAGCAGCTCGGGACTAGCGGTGCACGAGCAGTACTTC. This gives the protein CASSSGLAVHEQYF.

The chain links TRBV23-1 to TRBJ2-7; the match to TRBD1 covers 7 bases. TRBV23-1 is identified as an open reading frame with a role that is uncertain. Trimming removed 0 bases from V and 2 bases from J; junction bases left unmatched: 7. The CDR3 covers 16 residues. The CDR3 coding sequence is TGCGCCAGCAGTCAATCTGACAGGGAATTCGCCTACGAGCAGTACTTC. It specifies CASSQSDREFAYEQYF.

The CDR3 DNA sequence: TGCGCCAGCAGCTTCGTGGGGAACACTGAAGCTTTCTTT. Its translation: CASSFVGNTEAFF. This chain connects TRBV5-1 to TRBJ1-1; no clear D gene. Germline values: CDR1 SGHRS, CDR2 YFSETQ. Trimming removed 2 bases at V and 1 base at J, with 6 bases between. This CDR3 spans 13 amino acids.

This chain uses TRBV29-1 with TRBJ1-4; a weak D match, TRBD1 (5 bases). Trimming took 5 bases from V and 8 from J, leaving 12 bases between them. Germline V gene lookup returns CDR1 SQVTM and CDR2 ANQGSEA. This CDR3 contains 12 residues. This CDR3 is CSVRGFGEKLFF. The DNA for the CDR3 is TGCAGCGTTCGGGGGTTTGGCGAAAAACTGTTTTTT.

This clone was detected once. The genes are TRBV4-2 and TRBJ2-5; D uncertain. Trimming removed 2 bases at V and 5 bases at J, with 18 bases between. The CDR3 spans 16 residues. Germline CDR1 is LGHNA and CDR2 is YNFKEQ. CDR3 in amino acids: CASSQSGGRFGETQYF. CDR3 in DNA: TGTGCCAGCAGCCAATCAGGCGGCAGGTTTGGTGAGACCCAGTACTTC.

The CDR3 region has the DNA TGTGCCATCAGTGACCGGAGAGGCAACGGGGAGCCCCAGCATTTT. This translates into CAISDRRGNGEPQHF. The chain has TRBV10-3 and TRBJ1-5; D is uncertain. Trimming removed 3 bases from V and 8 bases from J, with 17 bases in between. The CDR3 extends over 15 amino acids. Per germline, CDR1 ENHRY and CDR2 SYGVKD.